Shown below are 32 T cell receptor beta chains from a single sample sequenced in a study of CD8+ T cells in alopecia areata. Sorting of pooled cutaneous lymph node cells was based on CD4, CD8alpha, NKG2D, NKG2ACE and other markers. Following extraction, RNA underwent reverse transcription to cDNA, which served as the sequencing template. Data came from immunoSEQ multiplex PCR; TCRdb stores just in-frame clones and leaves some out. Recorded here are approximately 280,000 clones, none singletons. Sequencing was carried out using CD4+ T cells sorted from a lymph node. The origin of the receptors is a C3H/HeJ mouse with alopecia areata. The mouse strain carries the MHC haplotype H2-k.

This clone was seen ten or more times. All gene names here are mouse names. Sequencing ends 4 residues short of the CDR3 end; the germline J gene provides the rest. This chain connects TRBV5 to TRBJ2-7; 9 bases are shared with TRBD1. Germline assignment: CDR1 LGHNA and CDR2 YNLKQL (reference sequence). This CDR3 is built from 13 residues. CDR3 region: CASSTTGGYEQYF. The DNA read from the CDR3 is TGTGCCAGCAGCACGACAGGGGGGTAT.

Worth noting for this clone: Here the gene names and germline are mouse. The read is 4 residues too short to cover the CDR3 end, so that end is filled in from the germline J gene. This specimen includes other DNA sequences encoding the same CDR3. The chain is built from TRBV13-2 and TRBJ1-1; 11 nucleotides align to TRBD1. CDR3 length: 13 residues. Germline CDR1 and CDR2: NNHNN and SYGAGS (reference sequence). This chain's CDR3 is CASGDRGQGEVFF. Incomplete CDR3 DNA: TGTGCCAGCGGGGACAGGGGGCAAGGA.

A few counts support this clone. Germline and genes here are mouse. The CDR3 is cut off 4 residues early in the read; its end comes from the germline J gene. This chain joins TRBV19 and TRBJ1-1; no reliable D call. Per germline, CDR1 FNHDT and CDR2 SITEND (reference sequence). V dropped 0 bases and J dropped 3 bases, with 6 bases sitting between them. There are 13 residues in the CDR3. CDR3 DNA, as far as it was read: TGTGCCAGCAGTATAGTCCCTGACACA. This translates into CASSIVPDT. The whole CDR3 sequence reads CASSIVPDTEVFF.

Comment on this clone: Genes and germline are mouse. The read terminates 4 residues ahead of where the CDR3 ends, so the germline J gene completes it. The chain combines TRBV19 with TRBJ2-3; 10 bases map to TRBD2. CDR3 length equals 16 residues. J gave up 1 base and V 2 bases, and 4 bases lay outside the gene matches. CDR1 is FNHDT and CDR2 is SITEND in the germline V gene (reference sequence). The CDR3: CASSISGTGGAETLYF. The part of the CDR3 DNA that was read is TGTGCCAGCAGTATCTCCGGGACTGGGGGTGCAGAA. The variable domain in full, completed from reference TRBV19 and TRBJ2-3, reads GGIITQTPKFLIGQEGQKLTLKCQQNFNHDTMYWYRQDSGKGLRLIYYSITENDLQKGDLSEGYDASREKKSSFSLTVTSAQKNEMAVFLCASSISGTGGAETLYFGSGTRLTVL.

This clone was counted at least ten times. Mouse gene names and germline throughout. The read comes to an end 4 residues before the CDR3 does, leaving the germline J gene to fill in the end. The same CDR3 also results from other DNA sequences found in this sample. The rearrangement uses TRBV1 and TRBJ2-3, with D possibly TRBD1 on 5 matching bases. The V end lost 3 bases, the J end lost 0 bases, and 10 bases lay between the germline ends. The length of the CDR3 is 15 residues. Germline CDR1 NSQYPW, CDR2 LRSPGD (reference sequence). The CDR3 region is CTCSARTTSAETLYF. The CDR3 bases that were read are TGCACCTGCAGTGCCCGGACAACTAGTGCAGAA.

This clone was counted a few times. Gene names and germline refer to mouse. The sequenced fragment ends 4 residues before the CDR3 boundary, so the rest is inferred from the germline J gene. Other DNA sequences in this sample translate to the same CDR3. The rearrangement uses TRBV19 and TRBJ2-5; a weak D match, TRBD2 (7 bases). CDR1 FNHDT and CDR2 SITEND come from the germline V gene (reference sequence). The CDR3 runs to 14 residues. CDR3 DNA, as far as it was read: TGTGCCAGCAGTATACGTGGGGGGCGAGAC. This sequence encodes CASSIRGGRD. The entire CDR3 protein is CASSIRGGRDTQYF.

For this clone: The gene names here belong to mouse. The CDR3 end is not reached by the read, which stops 4 residues before it; the germline J gene fills it in. The chain recombines TRBV5 with TRBJ2-5; 10 bases align to TRBD2. Germline V gene sequence: CDR1 LGHNA, CDR2 YNLKQL (reference sequence). The CDR3 is made up of 14 amino acids. The sequenced CDR3 bases are TGTGCCAGCAGCCAAAACTGGGGGGGAGAC. It translates to CASSQNWGGD. The whole CDR3 sequence reads CASSQNWGGDTQYF.

Comment on this clone: The listed genes are named as in mouse. This CDR3 is CAWSLRDRGRDAETLYF. The sequenced part of the CDR3 DNA is TGTGCCTGGAGTCTCCGGGACAGGGGGCGGGATGCAGAA. The chain couples TRBV31 to TRBJ2-3; 12 positions match TRBD1. The CDR3 end falls 4 residues outside the read, so it is completed with the germline J gene. With V trimmed by 0 bases and J by 2 bases, 6 bases remained unmatched. Germline V gene data show CDR1 as GKSSPN and CDR2 as SITVG. The CDR3 covers 17 residues.

As regards this clone: The gene names given are mouse names. The read ends 3 residues shy of where the CDR3 ends; the end is completed using the germline J gene. The rearrangement joins TRBV5 to TRBJ1-6, with 7 bases lining up with TRBD1. TRBJ1-6 is noted as an ORF with a role that remains uncertain. CDR1 is LGHNA and CDR2 is YNLKQL in the germline V gene (reference sequence). The trim removed 4 bases at V and 3 bases at J, leaving 3 bases unmatched. This CDR3 has 15 amino acids. The CDR3 sequence is CASSLTGDYNSPLYF. CDR3 bases read: TGTGCCAGCAGCCTCACAGGGGACTATAATTCGCCC.

A remark on this clone: The listed genes are named as in mouse. The read gets to within 4 residues of the CDR3 end, and the germline J gene fills in the rest. The chain joins TRBV2 to TRBJ2-3; TRBD1 matches 10 bases. CDR3 length equals 16 residues. Germline CDR1 reads LGHNA; CDR2 reads YSYQKL. Trimming cost V 1 base and J 2 bases; bases outside gene matches: 3. The CDR3 here is CASSQGQGALAETLYF. The DNA read from the CDR3 is TGTGCCAGCAGCCAAGGACAGGGGGCGCTTGCAGAA.

This clone was counted at least ten times. Gene and germline names: mouse. Read sequence stops 4 residues before the CDR3 end, and the germline J gene provides the missing end. The same CDR3 arises from other DNA sequences in this sample as well. The chain recombines TRBV1 with TRBJ2-2, with D possibly matching TRBD1 (5 bases). Germline CDR1 reads NSQYPW; CDR2 reads LRSPGD (reference sequence). The CDR3 is 14 residues long. Trimming removed 2 bases at V and 1 base at J, with 5 bases between. The CDR3 DNA, read in part, is TGCACCTGCAGTGCACAGGGAAACACCGGG. It specifies CTCSAQGNTG. The CDR3 as a whole reads CTCSAQGNTGQLYF.

For this clone: Gene names refer to mouse genes. The read comes to an end 4 residues before the CDR3 does, leaving the germline J gene to fill in the end. V is TRBV19 and J is TRBJ2-5, with D unclear. The germline V gene encodes CDR1 FNHDT and CDR2 SITEND (reference sequence). This CDR3 has 14 residues. The V and J ends lost 5 bases and 0 bases respectively, with 10 bases between them. The CDR3 loop is CASRPTINQDTQYF. The part of the CDR3 DNA that was read is TGTGCCAGCAGGCCGACAATTAACCAAGAC.

As regards this clone: Since a much larger clone is just one base distant, this may be a read error. Mouse names are used for the genes. The observed sequence ends 4 residues before the CDR3 terminus, with the missing tail filled in from the germline J gene. The same CDR3 is also encoded by other DNA sequences in this sample. The V gene is TRBV13-1, the J gene TRBJ1-2; 7 nucleotides align to TRBD1. Germline V gene lookup returns CDR1 NSHNY and CDR2 SYGAGN. CDR3 length: 13 amino acids. J lost 2 bases, V lost 3 bases, and 1 base had no gene match. The part of the CDR3 DNA that was read is TGTGCCAGCAGTGCCAGGGGGAACTCC. Protein: CASSARGNS. The whole CDR3 sequence reads CASSARGNSDYTF.

This clone was seen more than once but under ten times. Mouse names are used for the genes. From the germline J gene comes the end of the CDR3, since the read stops 4 residues before it. The V gene is TRBV17, the J gene TRBJ2-3; D unclear. The CDR3 is made up of 16 amino acids. The V and J ends lost 2 bases and 0 bases respectively, with 12 bases between them. CDR1 and CDR2 from the germline V gene are MNHDT and YYDKIL. This CDR3 reads CASSRSYQTSAETLYF. Partial CDR3 DNA: TGTGCTAGCAGTAGAAGTTACCAGACTAGTGCAGAA.

This clone was picked up a small number of times. Gene names refer to mouse genes. The CDR3 end lies 4 residues beyond the end of the read and is filled in from the germline J gene. The V and J genes are TRBV12-1 and TRBJ2-7; 8 bases map to TRBD2. CDR1 is SGHSN, CDR2 HYEKVE, per germline. This CDR3 has 14 amino acids. CDR3: CASSPGLDLYEQYF. CDR3 DNA, as far as it was read: TGTGCCAGCTCTCCGGGACTGGACCTTTAT.

As to this clone: Gene names refer to mouse genes. The read falls 4 residues short of the CDR3 end, and the missing part is taken from the germline J gene. Within the sample, other DNA sequences also encode this same CDR3. V gene TRBV13-2 combines with J gene TRBJ2-1; TRBD2 matches 8 bases. Germline values: CDR1 NNHNN, CDR2 SYGAGS (reference sequence). With 1 base clipped from V and 0 bases from J, the junction kept 0 bases outside the gene matches. This CDR3 spans 15 amino acids. CDR3 sequence: CASGDWGGNYAEQFF. Partial CDR3 DNA: TGTGCCAGCGGTGATTGGGGGGGTAACTATGCT.

Turning to this clone: These gene names are mouse names. The observed sequence ends 4 residues before the CDR3 terminus, with the missing tail filled in from the germline J gene. The rearrangement joins TRBV31 to TRBJ2-5; 7 nucleotides match TRBD1. V lost 5 bases to trimming and J lost 2 bases; unmatched junction nucleotides: 1. CDR3 length: 12 residues. Germline V CDR1 and CDR2: GKSSPN, SITVG. The CDR3 sequence is CAWGDSQDTQYF. CDR3 DNA (partial): TGTGCCTGGGGGGACAGCCAAGAC.

This clone appeared a few times. Gene names are mouse gene names. The sequenced fragment ends 4 residues before the CDR3 boundary, so the rest is inferred from the germline J gene. The rearrangement joins TRBV13-1 to TRBJ1-1, with D perhaps matching TRBD1 (5 bases). The CDR3 totals 12 residues. Germline V gives CDR1 NSHNY, CDR2 SYGAGN. CDR3 bases read: TGTGCCAGCAGTCACCAGGGCTCA. It yields the protein CASSHQGS. The entire CDR3 sequence reads CASSHQGSEVFF.

A remark on this clone: Gene names refer to mouse genes. The DNA ends 4 residues before the CDR3 does, and the rest of the CDR3 is filled in from the germline J gene. Other DNA sequences in this sample translate to the same CDR3. The V call is TRBV31, the J call TRBJ2-7; D might be TRBD1 (6 bases). This CDR3 has 12 amino acids. Germline CDR1 GKSSPN, CDR2 SITVG. CDR3 sequence: CAWSLRGYEQYF. CDR3 DNA, as far as it was read: TGTGCCTGGAGTCTAAGGGGGTAT.

This clone was observed a few times. Gene names refer to mouse genes. The read is 4 residues too short to cover the CDR3 end, so that end is filled in from the germline J gene. The V call is TRBV13-3, the J call TRBJ2-7; D unclear. V shed 5 bases and J shed 3 bases, with 6 bases lying between them. Germline assignment: CDR1 NNHDY and CDR2 SYVADS. The CDR3 has 11 amino acids. CDR3 residues: CASRGYYEQYF. The CDR3 DNA, read in part, is TGTGCCAGCAGAGGGTACTAT.

This clone occurred a few times. Gene names are mouse gene names. The CDR3 end is not reached by the read, which stops 4 residues before it; the germline J gene fills it in. The V gene is TRBV1, the J gene TRBJ2-1; 9 nucleotides match TRBD1. After removal of 7 bases from V and 3 bases from J, the junction contained 4 bases not matched to a gene. Germline CDR1 is NSQYPW and CDR2 is LRSPGD (reference sequence). The CDR3 contains 14 residues. The CDR3 sequence: CTCTTGGFYAEQFF. Partial CDR3 DNA: TGCACCTGCACCACAGGGGGCTTCTATGCT.

There are a few counts of this clone. The genes are named according to mouse. The sequenced part of the CDR3 DNA is TGTGCCAGCAGTATACGGGGGGGGGATAGTGCAGAA. Amino acid sequence: CASSIRGGDSAE. The whole CDR3 sequence reads CASSIRGGDSAETLYF. The chain couples TRBV19 to TRBJ2-3, with TRBD2 identical over 7 bases. The read is 4 residues too short to cover the CDR3 end, so that end is filled in from the germline J gene. Germline loops: CDR1 FNHDT, CDR2 SITEND (reference sequence). This CDR3 comprises 16 residues. J was trimmed by 0 bases and V by 1 base; bases with no gene match: 5.

This clone was found a few times. Gene names follow the mouse nomenclature. The CDR3 end falls 4 residues outside the read, so it is completed with the germline J gene. The sample has other DNA sequences that encode this CDR3 too. The chain employs TRBV12-1 and TRBJ2-2; 8 bases align to TRBD2. CDR3 size: 16 residues. Looked up from germline, CDR1 is SGHSN and CDR2 is HYEKVE. Trimming cost V 1 base and J 0 bases; bases outside gene matches: 3. The covered CDR3 bases are TGTGCCAGCTCTCTTTCTGGGGGGTCAAACACCGGG. It codes for CASSLSGGSNTG. The complete CDR3 protein is CASSLSGGSNTGQLYF.

This clone has more than one count but fewer than ten. Gene names are the mouse ones. The read gets to within 3 residues of the CDR3 end, and the germline J gene fills in the rest. The same CDR3 also results from other DNA sequences found in this sample. J is TRBJ1-6 and V is TRBV1; D ambiguous. TRBJ1-6 is an open reading frame, and its role is uncertain. The CDR3 spans 13 residues. V was cut by 3 bases and J by 5 bases, with 5 bases left in between. CDR1 NSQYPW and CDR2 LRSPGD come from the germline V gene (reference sequence). CDR3 protein: CTCSAQDNSPLYF. The part of the CDR3 DNA that was read is TGCACCTGCAGTGCCCAGGATAATTCGCCC.

Remarks on this clone: These gene names are mouse names. This sample includes further DNA sequences coding for the same CDR3. This chain's CDR3 is CASSFDRDQDTQYF. The sequenced CDR3 bases are TGTGCCAGCAGCTTCGACAGGGACCAAGAC. This rearrangement joins TRBV3 to TRBJ2-5; 7 positions agree with TRBD1. From the germline J gene comes the end of the CDR3, since the read stops 4 residues before it. There are 14 residues in the CDR3. Germline CDR1 reads SNHLY; CDR2 reads FYNGKV (reference sequence). After removal of 3 bases from V and 1 base from J, the junction contained 1 base not matched to a gene. The full variable domain, rest sourced from reference TRBV3 and TRBJ2-5, is GPKVLQIPSHQIIDMGQMVTLNCDPVSNHLYFYWYKQILGQQMEFLVNFYNGKVMEKSKLFKDQFSVERPDGSYFTLKIQPTALEDSAVYFCASSFDRDQDTQYFGPGTRLLVL.

This clone was seen only a few times. All gene names here are mouse names. The read gets to within 4 residues of the CDR3 end, and the germline J gene fills in the rest. The chain couples TRBV1 to TRBJ2-2, with 8 bases lining up with TRBD1. In germline, CDR1 is NSQYPW, CDR2 LRSPGD (reference sequence). The CDR3 extends over 15 amino acids. Trimming removed 5 bases from V and 3 bases from J; junction bases left unmatched: 5. The CDR3 DNA, read in part, is TGCACCTGCAGTTCTCAGGGGGCTGACACCGGG. Protein product: CTCSSQGADTG. The whole CDR3 sequence reads CTCSSQGADTGQLYF.

This clone came up a few times. The listed genes are named as in mouse. The read falls 4 residues short of the CDR3 end, and the missing part is taken from the germline J gene. The chain employs TRBV31 and TRBJ2-3; TRBD1 aligns across 7 bases. V dropped 5 bases and J dropped 2; count of bases not matched to a gene: 1. This CDR3 contains 12 residues. The germline gives CDR1 GKSSPN, CDR2 SITVG. The CDR3: CAWGQDAETLYF. CDR3 DNA (partial): TGTGCCTGGGGACAGGATGCAGAA.

This clone has only a few counts. Gene names refer to mouse genes. The read terminates 4 residues before the CDR3 end, so the remaining end is supplied by the germline J gene. V is TRBV1 and J is TRBJ1-1; D is unresolved. The CDR3 runs 13 residues. Looked up from germline, CDR1 is NSQYPW and CDR2 is LRSPGD (reference sequence). The chain's CDR3 is CTCSADETTEVFF. The covered CDR3 bases are TGCACCTGCAGTGCAGATGAGACAACA.

Comment on this clone: The listed genes are named as in mouse. The DNA ends 4 residues before the CDR3 does, and the rest of the CDR3 is filled in from the germline J gene. Within the sample, other DNA sequences also encode this same CDR3. The chain has TRBV13-2 and TRBJ2-7, with TRBD1 matching 8 bases. This CDR3 region has 14 residues. V shed 3 bases, J shed 0 bases, and the junction held 2 bases outside the gene matches. Germline CDR1 and CDR2: NNHNN and SYGAGS (reference sequence). CDR3 bases read: TGTGCCAGCGGTGGGACAGGGAGCTCCTAT. It translates to CASGGTGSSY. The entire CDR3 protein reads CASGGTGSSYEQYF.

The table lists this clone with a few counts. Gene and germline names: mouse. Coverage ceases 4 residues before the CDR3 finishes, and the germline J gene fills in the end. This rearrangement joins TRBV13-2 to TRBJ1-2, with 9 nucleotides matching TRBD1. CDR3 length: 15 amino acids. V lost 3 bases and J lost 2; bases outside the gene matches: 5. Germline V gene lookup returns CDR1 NNHNN and CDR2 SYGAGS (reference sequence). The CDR3 loop is CASGVGTGWNSDYTF. Partial CDR3 DNA: TGTGCCAGCGGTGTCGGGACAGGGTGGAACTCC.

Comment on this clone: The genes are named according to mouse. The CDR3 end falls 4 residues outside the read, so it is completed with the germline J gene. The same CDR3 also results from other DNA sequences found in this sample. The V and J genes are TRBV1 and TRBJ2-5; 8 bases map to TRBD2. Per germline, CDR1 NSQYPW and CDR2 LRSPGD (reference sequence). This CDR3 region has 14 residues. The covered CDR3 bases are TGCACCTGCAGTGCAGATGGGGGGGAAGAC. Encoded protein: CTCSADGGED. The CDR3 as a whole reads CTCSADGGEDTQYF.

Remarks on this clone: The genes and germline here are from mouse. The CDR3 end is not reached by the read, which stops 3 residues before it; the germline J gene fills it in. The chain has TRBV1 and TRBJ1-6; TRBD1 matches at 12 bases. TRBJ1-6 counts as an open reading frame of uncertain function. Per germline, CDR1 NSQYPW and CDR2 LRSPGD (reference sequence). The CDR3 has 15 amino acids. The V segment lost 0 bases and the J segment 11 bases; nucleotides outside the gene matches: 2. The CDR3 is CTCSAEGQGAAPLYF. The sequenced part of the CDR3 DNA is TGCACCTGCAGTGCAGAGGGACAGGGGGCTGCGCCC.